Reported below is one T cell receptor (beta chain). Its target is unknown. This sample was included in a study of CD8+ T cells in alopecia areata. Looking at the study overall: Treated individuals took tofacitinib by mouth, 5 to 10 mg twice daily. Study results and caveats: Sharing of TCR sequences between patients (possibly for HLA-related reasons) was less clear than in mice. Greater clonality was observed in lesional scalp samples, especially alopecia totalis/universalis, versus normal scalp. Normal skin's resident alphabeta T cells are also sequenced in scalp samples.

RNA was isolated and reverse transcribed to cDNA, the sequencing template. Libraries were prepared by immunoSEQ multiplex PCR; TCRdb keeps only in-frame clonotypes and omits some of them. The sample contains 200,000 to 250,000 clones, more than 45% of which appear only once. Germline V CDR1 and CDR2: SEHNR, FQNEAQ (reference sequence). The CDR3 loop spans 13 amino acids. The trim removed 5 bases at V and 6 bases at J, leaving 6 bases unmatched. The receptor's source is a human donor with alopecia areata. The chain has TRBV7-9 and TRBJ1-1; 7 nucleotides agree with TRBD1. The sample in question was CD4+ T cells sorted from blood, obtained at week 0. CDR3 sequence reads: CASSPFDRAEAFF. The DNA of the CDR3 is TGTGCCAGCAGCCCTTTTGACAGGGCTGAAGCTTTCTTT.